This T cell receptor (beta chain) came from a study of cytomegalovirus exposure and HLA in healthy donors. Study-level findings and limits: Segments of the TCR beta V type were, in most cases, productive about 90% or about 30% of the time in an earlier analysis.

Per the germline V gene, CDR1 is LNHDA and CDR2 is SQIVND (reference sequence). Losses at the gene ends were 0 bases for V and 0 bases for J; bases not matched to a gene: 8. This CDR3 is built from 19 residues. The count of this clone is one. Its antigen is unknown. Primers included in the PCR were 60 Vbeta and 13 Jbeta primers. Clones were sequenced by immunoSEQ multiplex PCR, and TCRdb holds only the in-frame ones, with some missing. The sample yields about 200,000 clones, roughly 78% seen once. The chain carries TRBV19 and TRBJ2-7; 13 nucleotides align to TRBD2. This TCR came from a girl under 18 in good health and CMV-seropositive. The material sequenced was PBMCs. The CDR3 DNA reads TGTGCCAGTAGTATAGATCTAGGACTAGCGGGGGCGAGCTCCTACGAGCAGTACTTC. It yields the protein CASSIDLGLAGASSYEQYF.